This TCR beta chain was captured in a study of shared clonotypes between healthy human individuals. General study points: Larger richness was generally estimated for naive than memory subsets.

V trimming: 2 bases; J trimming: 2 bases; junction bases outside the gene matches: 4. This CDR3 region has 14 residues. CDR1 is SGHDT and CDR2 is YYEEEE in the germline V gene. Points on this clone: Antigen: not known.

TCRdb's table, derived via immunoSEQ multiplex PCR, lists solely in-frame clones and lacks some. The sample has around 2.1 million clones; more than 90% are singletons. The specimen sequenced was naive CD4+ T cells sorted from blood. As to subset: CD45RA+ positively selected. The V and J genes are TRBV5-6 and TRBJ2-7, with 7 bases identical to TRBD1. This sequence originates from a man aged 18 to 29 in good health. The CDR3 here is CASSLLQGPYEQYF. CDR3 nucleotide sequence: TGTGCCAGCAGCTTACTACAGGGGCCCTACGAGCAGTACTTC.